What follows describes a single T cell receptor (beta chain). Trimming left V 0 bases short and J 5 bases short, with 17 bases between. The CDR3 runs to 16 residues. Germline loops: CDR1 LGHDT, CDR2 YNNKEL (reference sequence). Libraries were prepared by immunoSEQ multiplex PCR; TCRdb keeps only in-frame clonotypes and omits some of them. The sample includes a few hundred thousand clones, around 85% of them seen just once. The data were taken from a study of blood T cell repertoires in COVID-19. This sequence originates from a human donor in a cohort sampled during active COVID-19. The sequencing input was peripheral blood. V is TRBV3-1 (or the pseudogene TRBV3-2) and J is TRBJ2-7; D is ambiguous. The CDR3: CASSQDRSKIPHEQYF. As DNA, the CDR3 is TGTGCCAGCAGCCAAGATAGAAGTAAGATTCCCCACGAGCAGTACTTC.